This is a list of T cell receptor beta chains from one sample in a study of T cell responses to AZD1222 COVID-19 vaccine. Libraries were prepared by immunoSEQ multiplex PCR; TCRdb keeps only in-frame clonotypes and omits some of them. The sample records approximately 160,000 clones, 90% being singletons. Sequencing was performed on peripheral blood, taken on day 0 of AZD1222 vaccination. These receptors were taken from an adult in good health. CDR3s leave out the opening cysteine and the closing phenylalanine or tryptophan. Each record gives: clone size, J gene, V gene, CDR3 protein. Clone size is not always given. Where it is, it says once, few, many or a class for expanded clones.

>once|TRBJ1-1|TRBV9
ASSVETGMNTEAF
>.|TRBJ1-6|TRBV12-3/TRBV12-4
ASSLTDNSPLH
>.|TRBJ2-6|TRBV25-1
ASSEPGANPSGANVLT
>.|TRBJ1-2|TRBV7-2
ASSLGGQLYGYT
>.|TRBJ2-2|TRBV7-6
ASSQKQGPWTGELF
>.|TRBJ1-5|TRBV4-1
ASSQGRGGGPQH
>.|TRBJ1-6|TRBV5-1
ASSSRTGTSGDSPLH
>.|TRBJ1-1|TRBV5-1
ASSLRTSSTNTEAF
>once|TRBJ1-1|TRBV4-2
ASSRSWSEGKVNTEAF
>once|TRBJ1-5|TRBV6-5
ASRTAGSSNQPQH
>.|TRBJ2-2|TRBV6-2/TRBV6-3
ASSPRRGPNTGELF
>.|TRBJ1-3|TRBV27
ASSLQGSGNTIY
>once|TRBJ1-2|TRBV30
AWSRLLRDFYGYT
>.|TRBJ1-1|TRBV6-1
ASSEYREAF
>once|TRBJ1-6|TRBV6-5
ASSSYNSPLH
>.|TRBJ1-1|TRBV25-1
ASSWGTGVNTEAF
>.|TRBJ1-5|TRBV7-2
ASSGRTGNNQPQH
>.|TRBJ1-2|TRBV6-1
ASSAEVLTLNYGYT
>.|TRBJ2-4|TRBV5-1
ASSLGGSERNIQY
>.|TRBJ1-5|TRBV28
ASSPYDSNQPQH
>.|TRBJ1-3|TRBV25-1
ASSTEAGHSGNTIY
>.|TRBJ2-2|TRBV4-3
ASSQDRGSGNTGELF
>.|TRBJ1-2|TRBV19
ASSTLTGSYGYT
>.|TRBJ2-3|TRBV6-5
ASWGVTQY
>.|TRBJ1-3|TRBV11-2
ASSLISDTIY
>.|TRBJ1-6|TRBV30
AWELPGTGLTPLH
>.|TRBJ1-5|TRBV2
ASSEALRGNQPQH
>.|TRBJ1-1|TRBV10-2
ASSDTVLWDIAF
>.|TRBJ1-2|TRBV2
ASSETYRGGYT
>.|TRBJ2-3|TRBV7-3
ASSLSSSRSTDTQY
>once|TRBJ2-7|TRBV28
ASSPDISLYEQY
>.|TRBJ2-7|TRBV19
ASSIPGGGYEQY
>.|TRBJ1-6|TRBV5-6
ASSLVRQSSYNSPLH
>.|TRBJ1-1|TRBV5-5
ASSLAWRDSRNTEAF
>.|TRBJ1-2|TRBV28
ASSSYRVNYGYT
>.|TRBJ1-6|TRBV6-2/TRBV6-3
ASSYSVHLNSPLH
>.|TRBJ1-6|TRBV7-2
ASSLNVGGRGSPLH
>.|TRBJ1-6|TRBV18
ASSPRRNESPLH
>once|TRBJ1-1|TRBV19
ASSMRNGEDEAF
>.|TRBJ1-2|TRBV6-5
ASKRDSYGYT
>.|TRBJ2-6|TRBV4-2
ASSLEDRYFSGANVLT
>.|TRBJ2-7|TRBV28
ASSGQGAYEQY
>.|TRBJ2-7|TRBV6-5
ASSSTEPTREQY
>.|TRBJ2-7|TRBV24-1
ATSETVEGLQY
>.|TRBJ2-7|TRBV21-1
ASSRGQILRGQY
>.|TRBJ2-1|TRBV4-1
ASSQVMGLAANEQF
>.|TRBJ2-1|TRBV2
ASTPVLAGLGNEQF
>.|TRBJ1-1|TRBV9
ASSARTGGTEAF
>.|TRBJ1-6|TRBV7-8
ASSPRHGNSPLH
>.|TRBJ1-5|TRBV7-2
ASTQDRGVQPQH
>few|TRBJ2-7|TRBV11-1
ASSDSGTPYEQY
>.|TRBJ1-2|TRBV2
ASSENKGQGQLYGYT
>.|TRBJ2-5|TRBV24-1
AIGAQETQY
>.|TRBJ2-7|TRBV6-2/TRBV6-3
ASSRLVTSESYEQY
>.|TRBJ1-2|TRBV19
ASSTTGTGNGYT